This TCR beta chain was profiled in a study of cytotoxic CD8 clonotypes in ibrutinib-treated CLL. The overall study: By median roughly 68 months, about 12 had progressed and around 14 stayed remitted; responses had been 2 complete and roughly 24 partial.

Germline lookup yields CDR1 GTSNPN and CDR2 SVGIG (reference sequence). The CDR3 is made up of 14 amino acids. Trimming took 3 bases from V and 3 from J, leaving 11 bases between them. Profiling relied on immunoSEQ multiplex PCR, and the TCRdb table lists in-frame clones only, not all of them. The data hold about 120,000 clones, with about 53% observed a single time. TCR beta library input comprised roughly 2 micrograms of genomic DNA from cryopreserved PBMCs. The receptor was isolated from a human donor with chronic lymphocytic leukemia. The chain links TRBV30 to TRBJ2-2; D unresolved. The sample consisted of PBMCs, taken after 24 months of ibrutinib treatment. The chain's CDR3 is CAWRPGRYTGELFF. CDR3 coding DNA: TGTGCCTGGAGGCCAGGACGGTACACCGGGGAGCTGTTTTTT.